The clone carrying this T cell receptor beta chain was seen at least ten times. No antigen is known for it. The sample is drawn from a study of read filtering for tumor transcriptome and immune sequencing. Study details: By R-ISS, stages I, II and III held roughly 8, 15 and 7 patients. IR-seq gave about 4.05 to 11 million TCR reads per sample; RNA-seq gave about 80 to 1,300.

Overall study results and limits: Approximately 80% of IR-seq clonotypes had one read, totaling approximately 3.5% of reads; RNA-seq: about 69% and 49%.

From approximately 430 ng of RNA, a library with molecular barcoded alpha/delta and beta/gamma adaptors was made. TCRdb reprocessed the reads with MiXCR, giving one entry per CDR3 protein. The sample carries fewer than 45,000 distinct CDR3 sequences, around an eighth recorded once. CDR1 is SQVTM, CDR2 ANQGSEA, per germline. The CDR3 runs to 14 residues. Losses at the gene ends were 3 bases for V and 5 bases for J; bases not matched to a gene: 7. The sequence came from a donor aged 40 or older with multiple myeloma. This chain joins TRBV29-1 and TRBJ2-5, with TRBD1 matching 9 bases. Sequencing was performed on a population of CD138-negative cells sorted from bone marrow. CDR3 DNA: TGCAGCGTTGAGGTCGGACAGGGGAGCGAGACCCAGTACTTC. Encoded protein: CSVEVGQGSETQYF.